The 2 T cell receptor beta chains given below trace back to one sample, sequenced in a study of regulatory T cells in long-lasting Graves disease. Sample time point: newly diagnosed GD, antithyroid drugs for less than 3 months. Preparation of the TCR library used RNA extracted from PBMCs. Investigators prepared the TCR beta libraries by applying iRepertoire HTBI primers and Arm-PCR of CDR3 regions. TCRdb reprocessed the multiplex PCR reads with MiXCR, giving one entry per CDR3 protein. The sample consists of 530,000 or so distinct CDR3 sequences, roughly 12% of them appearing once. A further study also used this sample, focusing on T cells in Graves' hyperthyroidism and ophthalmopathy.

The specimen was peripheral blood mononuclear cells (PBMCs), collected at new diagnosis, from a patient treated with antithyroid drugs. The receptors stem from a man aged 30-40 years with Graves disease.

The V gene is TRBV3-1, the J gene TRBJ1-3; no clear D. Trimming left V 1 base short and J 4 bases short, with 8 bases between. From germline, CDR1 is LGHDT and CDR2 YNNKEL (reference sequence). The CDR3 loop spans 14 amino acids. The chain's CDR3 is CASSQVTLGNTIYF. CDR3 nucleotide sequence: TGTGCCAGCAGCCAAGTGACTCTCGGAAACACCATATATTTT.

This clonotype was detected only a few times. The rearrangement uses TRBV20-1 and TRBJ2-7, with D perhaps matching TRBD2 (5 bases). Trimming took off 2 bases at V and 4 bases at J, with 15 bases between the two ends. The CDR3 is 14 amino acids. The germline gives CDR1 DFQATT, CDR2 SNEGSKA (reference sequence). CDR3 in DNA: TGCAGTGCTAGAAACCCCAGCGGATTGTACGAGCAGTACTTC. This encodes CSARNPSGLYEQYF.